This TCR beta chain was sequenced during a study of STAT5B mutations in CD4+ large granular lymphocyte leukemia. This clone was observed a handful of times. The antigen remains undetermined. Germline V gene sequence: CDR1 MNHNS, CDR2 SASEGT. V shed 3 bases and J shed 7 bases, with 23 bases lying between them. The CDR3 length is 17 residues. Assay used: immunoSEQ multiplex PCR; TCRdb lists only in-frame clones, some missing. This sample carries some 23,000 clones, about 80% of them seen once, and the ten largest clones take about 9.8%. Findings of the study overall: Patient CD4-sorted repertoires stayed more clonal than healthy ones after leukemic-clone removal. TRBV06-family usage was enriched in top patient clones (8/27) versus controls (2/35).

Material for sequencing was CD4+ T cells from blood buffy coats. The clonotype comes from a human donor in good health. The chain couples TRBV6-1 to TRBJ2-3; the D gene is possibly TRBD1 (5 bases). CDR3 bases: TGTGCCAGCAGTGAGCACCAGCTACAAAGACAGTTAAATACGCAGTATTTT. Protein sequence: CASSEHQLQRQLNTQYF.